The 24 T cell receptor beta chains presented below share a single source sample, sequenced in a study of shared clonotypes between healthy human individuals. Generated by immunoSEQ multiplex PCR, the TCRdb table keeps only in-frame clones and is missing some. The sample lists more than 550,000 clones, over 60% seen once, with over 1.5% in the top ten. Material for sequencing was memory CD4+ T cells sorted from blood. Subset reported: CD45RA-negative fraction. These receptors came from a woman aged 25 to 39 in good health.

V is TRBV29-1 and J is TRBJ2-5; weak D call: TRBD2 (5 bases). V was shortened by 5 bases and J by 7 bases, with 14 bases between the two germline ends. This CDR3 is 12 amino acids long. Germline CDR1 SQVTM, CDR2 ANQGSEA. CDR3 sequence reads: CSVLGPSGTQYF. The CDR3 coding sequence is TGCAGCGTTCTTGGCCCGAGCGGGACCCAGTACTTC.

V usage is TRBV5-1 and J usage is TRBJ2-7; a weak D match, TRBD2 (6 bases). The germline CDR1 and CDR2 sequences are SGHRS and YFSETQ. The CDR3 loop spans 14 amino acids. With 7 bases removed from V and 3 bases from J, the gap between germline ends came to 17 bases. CDR3 coding DNA: TGCGCCAGCGGAACCGGGACTGAATACTACGAGCAGTACTTC. It yields the protein CASGTGTEYYEQYF.

The chain employs TRBV4-1 and TRBJ2-1; D remains unclear. In germline, CDR1 is MGHRA, CDR2 YSYEKL. V was trimmed by 0 bases and J by 0 bases, leaving 9 bases between them. This CDR3 spans 16 amino acids. The CDR3 loop reads CASSQDGFNSYNEQFF. The CDR3 nucleotides read TGCGCCAGCAGCCAAGATGGCTTCAACTCCTACAATGAGCAGTTCTTC.

The genes are TRBV6-5 and TRBJ1-3; no clear D. There are 14 residues in the CDR3. Germline V gene data show CDR1 as MNHEY and CDR2 as SVGAGI. Trimming shortened V by 0 bases and J by 8 bases, and 11 bases separated the two germline ends. CDR3 sequence reads: CASSYSFTEDTIYF. The CDR3 coding sequence is TGTGCCAGCAGTTACTCGTTTACAGAAGACACCATATATTTT.

As concerns this clone: A single base separates this from a much larger clone, so it may be a read error. V and J are TRBV25-1 and TRBJ1-1; 7 bases agree with TRBD1. V was pared by 4 bases and J by 4 bases, with 3 bases of the junction left unmatched. Per the germline V gene, CDR1 is MGHDK and CDR2 is SYGVNS. The CDR3 length is 13 residues. For the CDR3, the DNA is TGTGCCAGCAGTGGACAGGGTGGCACTGAAGCTTTCTTT. It encodes CASSGQGGTEAFF.

This chain links TRBV4-1 with TRBJ2-3; 8 bases fit TRBD2. V trimming: 0 bases; J trimming: 6 bases; junction bases outside the gene matches: 8. Germline V gives CDR1 MGHRA, CDR2 YSYEKL. The CDR3 contains 16 residues. The CDR3 here is CASSQDRTSPYDTQYF. The CDR3 DNA reads TGCGCCAGCAGCCAAGATCGGACTAGCCCGTACGATACGCAGTATTTT.

The chain recombines TRBV16 with TRBJ1-4, with TRBD1 matching 8 bases. CDR3 length equals 15 residues. The V and J ends lost 0 bases and 7 bases, in that order; junction bases with no gene match: 4. Per germline, CDR1 KGHSY and CDR2 FQNENV. The CDR3 loop is CASSQSRTGFEKLFF. For the CDR3, the DNA is TGTGCCAGCAGCCAATCGAGGACAGGGTTTGAAAAACTGTTTTTT.

The chain joins TRBV7-8 to TRBJ2-2; TRBD2 matches 9 bases. Trimming took 5 bases from V and 5 from J; bases not matched to a gene: 6. The V gene's germline CDR1 is SGHVS and CDR2 FQNEAQ. This CDR3 is 15 amino acids long. CDR3 nucleotides: TGTGCCAGCAGCAGACAGCGGGAGGCGACCGGGGAGCTGTTTTTT. Encoded protein: CASSRQREATGELFF. Supplemented by reference TRBV7-8 and TRBJ2-2, the full variable domain reads GAGVSQSPRYKVAKRGQDVALRCDPISGHVSLFWYQQALGQGPEFLTYFQNEAQLDKSGLPSDRFFAERPEGSVSTLKIQRTQQEDSAVYLCASSRQREATGELFFGEGSRLTVL.

The V gene is TRBV2, the J gene TRBJ2-7, with 9 bases lining up with TRBD2. V shed 7 bases, J shed 7 bases, and the junction held 14 bases outside the gene matches. Per germline, CDR1 SNHLY and CDR2 FYNNEI. The CDR3 covers 15 residues. The CDR3 region is CASTGLAGGRREQYF. In nucleotides, the CDR3 is TGTGCCAGCACAGGGCTGGCGGGAGGGCGGCGGGAGCAGTACTTC.

This clone has only one observation. The V and J genes are TRBV19 and TRBJ2-1; D perhaps matches TRBD1 (5 bases). Germline V gene data show CDR1 as LNHDA and CDR2 as SQIVND (reference sequence). Between the trimmed V and J ends, which lost 9 bases and 4 bases, there was a span of 22 bases. The CDR3 spans 16 residues. CDR3 sequence (DNA): TGTGCCAGGCAGCCCAGGGCCCTAGGCTCATACAATGAGCAGTTCTTC. It codes for CARQPRALGSYNEQFF.

V and J are TRBV6-1 and TRBJ1-1; D gene uncertain. The CDR3 covers 13 residues. V lost 3 bases and J 6 bases, leaving 11 bases between the germline ends. Germline V gene sequence: CDR1 MNHNS, CDR2 SASEGT. The CDR3, as DNA: TGTGCCAGCAGTGACTATTTCGAAGCTGAAGCTTTCTTT. This encodes CASSDYFEAEAFF.

Concerning this clone itself: With a much larger clone just one base away, this may be a read error. This CDR3 is also generated by other DNA sequences in the sample. The chain joins TRBV5-6 to TRBJ1-1; no clear D gene. Germline loops: CDR1 SGHDT, CDR2 YYEEEE. V was pared by 2 bases and J by 1 base, with 6 bases between. This CDR3 has 13 amino acids. As DNA, the CDR3 is TGTGCCAGCAGCTTAAAAAGGAACACTGAAGCTTTCTTT. It encodes CASSLKRNTEAFF. The entire variable domain, with the rest obtained from reference TRBV5-6 and TRBJ1-1, is as follows: DAGVTQSPTHLIKTRGQQVTLRCSPKSGHDTVSWYQQALGQGPQFIFQYYEEEERQRGNFPDRFSGHQFPNYSSELNVNALLLGDSALYLCASSLKRNTEAFFGQGTRLTVV.

The chain has TRBV10-3 and TRBJ2-7; a possible D gene is TRBD1 (6 bases). V was pared by 7 bases and J by 2 bases, with 12 bases between. This CDR3 contains 13 residues. The germline V gene has CDR1 ENHRY and CDR2 SYGVKD. CDR3: CAIMRDNTYEQYF. The CDR3 bases are TGTGCCATCATGAGGGACAACACCTACGAGCAGTACTTC.

This chain links TRBV28 with TRBJ1-5, with D perhaps TRBD1 (5 bases). This CDR3 has 15 amino acids. In germline, CDR1 is MDHEN, CDR2 SYDVKM. V was shortened by 5 bases and J by 4 bases, with 15 bases between the two germline ends. CDR3: CASSPQQGYNQPQHF. The CDR3 nucleotides read TGTGCCAGCAGTCCCCAGCAGGGTTATAATCAGCCCCAGCATTTT.

This chain uses TRBV14 with TRBJ2-1, with TRBD2 matching over 11 bases. This CDR3 region has 17 residues. V lost 2 bases, J lost 8 bases, and 11 bases stayed unmatched. The V gene's germline CDR1 is SGHDN and CDR2 FVKESK. CDR3 in amino acids: CASSQLLAGVRGDEQFF. For the CDR3, the DNA is TGTGCCAGCAGCCAATTACTAGCGGGAGTAAGGGGAGATGAGCAGTTCTTC. Looking up the rest from reference TRBV14 and TRBJ2-1 gives the full variable domain: EAGVTQFPSHSVIEKGQTVTLRCDPISGHDNLYWYRRVMGKEIKFLLHFVKESKQDESGMPNNRFLAERTGGTYSTLKVQPAELEDSGVYFCASSQLLAGVRGDEQFFGPGTRLTVL.

The chain has TRBV28 and TRBJ2-1, with 13 positions matching TRBD2. With V trimmed by 4 bases and J by 5 bases, 8 bases remained unmatched. The CDR3 length is 17 residues. CDR1 and CDR2 (germline): MDHEN, SYDVKM. The CDR3 sequence is CASSSLLAGGKDNEQFF. The CDR3 coding sequence is TGTGCCAGCAGTTCCCTACTAGCGGGAGGGAAAGACAATGAGCAGTTCTTC.

DNA of the CDR3: TGTGCCAGTAGTATTGGACTAGCCGTCCTCCAAGAGACCCAGTACTTC. It codes for CASSIGLAVLQETQYF. This chain connects TRBV19 to TRBJ2-5, with 8 bases lining up with TRBD2. V shed 3 bases and J 1 base; nucleotides not matched to a gene: 7. Germline-derived CDR1 and CDR2 are LNHDA and SQIVND (reference sequence). The CDR3 has 16 residues.

Comments on this clone: Additional DNA sequences in this sample encode the identical CDR3. This chain uses TRBV30 with TRBJ2-5, with unresolved D. CDR1 and CDR2 from the germline V gene are GTSNPN and SVGIG (reference sequence). This CDR3 region has 12 residues. V gave up 0 bases and J gave up 5 bases, with 7 bases separating them. The CDR3 spells CAWSVLRETQYF. DNA for the CDR3: TGTGCCTGGAGTGTACTCCGGGAGACCCAGTACTTC.

The genes are TRBV27 and TRBJ1-6; D uncertain. Looked up from germline, CDR1 is MNHEY and CDR2 is SMNVEV (reference sequence). Trimming took off 7 bases at V and 7 bases at J, with 11 bases between the two ends. CDR3 size: 13 residues. CDR3 loop: CASMTLTNSPLHF. The CDR3 nucleotides read TGTGCCAGCATGACACTCACCAATTCACCCCTCCACTTT.

This chain connects TRBV5-1 to TRBJ1-1; D may be TRBD1 (5 bases). The CDR3 extends over 14 amino acids. Germline V gene lookup returns CDR1 SGHRS and CDR2 YFSETQ. With 3 bases removed from V and 1 base from J, the gap between germline ends came to 10 bases. The CDR3 region has the DNA TGCGCCAGCAGCTGGGGAACAGGGAACACTGAAGCTTTCTTT. The encoded protein is CASSWGTGNTEAFF.

The J gene is TRBJ1-5, the V gene TRBV6-6; possibly TRBD1 for D (5 bases). Trimming cost V 4 bases and J 1 base, with 8 bases left between them. Germline V gene lookup returns CDR1 MNHNY and CDR2 SVGAGI (reference sequence). CDR3 length: 14 amino acids. The CDR3 nucleotides are TGTGCCAGCAGTTTTGGACAAAGCAATCAGCCCCAGCATTTT. Protein: CASSFGQSNQPQHF.

The chain carries TRBV28 and TRBJ2-2, with no clear D. V was pared by 7 bases and J by 4 bases, with 10 bases between. This CDR3 has 13 residues. Germline CDR1 and CDR2: MDHEN and SYDVKM. CDR3 amino acids: CASKRRGTGELFF. CDR3 bases: TGTGCCAGCAAACGACGAGGCACCGGGGAGCTGTTTTTT.

The chain recombines TRBV9 with TRBJ1-1; a weak D match, TRBD1 (5 bases). The CDR3 is made up of 15 amino acids. V was shortened by 0 bases and J by 4 bases, with 13 bases between the two germline ends. Germline-derived CDR1 and CDR2 are SGDLS and YYNGEE. CDR3 bases: TGTGCCAGCAGCGTAGGTCGGGGGATGGGCACTGAAGCTTTCTTT. This encodes CASSVGRGMGTEAFF.

This clone was seen a few times. The identical CDR3 is also encoded by other nucleotide sequences in the sample. This chain connects TRBV5-1 to TRBJ1-3, with D uncertain. V was shortened by 0 bases and J by 3 bases, with 7 bases between the two germline ends. CDR3 length: 14 residues. Germline V gene data show CDR1 as SGHRS and CDR2 as YFSETQ. The CDR3 region has the DNA TGCGCCAGCAGCTTGGGAACAGTTGGAAACACCATATATTTT. It encodes CASSLGTVGNTIYF.